This T cell receptor beta chain is drawn from a study of T-cell memory formation after mild COVID-19. MiXCR, run by TCRdb on the 5' RACE reads, gives a single entry per CDR3 protein. The sample consists of around 320,000 distinct CDR3 sequences, 28% of them appearing once. As to this clonotype: Its matching antigen is unknown.

General observations from the study: The finding that pre-infection memory included some responding clones suggested that cross-reactive memory joined. Still unconfirmed is whether the second-wave clones peaking on day 37 recognized SARS-CoV-2.

V was clipped by 6 bases and J by 5 bases, with 23 bases between them. The germline V gene has CDR1 SGHRS and CDR2 YFSETQ. The CDR3 is 16 amino acids. The receptor's source is an adult woman who had mild COVID-19 (a few samples of this study predate the infection). Cell type and time point are not known. The rearrangement links TRBV5-1 to TRBJ2-5; D is perhaps TRBD1 (6 bases). What was sequenced was PBMCs or a T cell subset sorted from them (not recorded which). Here the CDR3 DNA reads TGCGCCAGCACAAACACCACCCGGACAGTTGGGGAGACCCAGTACTTC. It is translated as CASTNTTRTVGETQYF.